These T cell receptor beta chains were read from a single sample in a study of T cell changes during pregnancy in multiple sclerosis. Repertoires were generated with immunoSEQ multiplex PCR, while TCRdb's copy carries only in-frame clones and drops some. The repertoire holds some 87,000 clones, with 85% to 95% as singletons. The sequenced sample was peripheral blood, obtained in the first trimester of pregnancy. The receptor source for this set is a female donor with multiple sclerosis, enrolled in a pregnancy study. CDR3s include the opening cysteine and the closing phenylalanine or tryptophan. D genes are given only for firm matches. Clone size is stated in some rows and not others, as once, few, many or a class when expanded.

TRBD2	TRBJ2-1	-	TRBV15	TGTGCCACCAGCAGAGATCGACTAGCGGGAGGCATCCATGAGCAGTTCTTC	CATSRDRLAGGIHEQFF
-	TRBJ2-2	-	TRBV7-9	TGTGCCAGCAGTTCTCAGGGGCAGGAGCTGTTTTTT	CASSSQGQELFF
TRBD1	TRBJ2-3	-	TRBV5-8	TGTGCCAGCAGCCCACGGGACAGGGTCATAGATACGCAGTATTTT	CASSPRDRVIDTQYF
TRBD1	TRBJ1-2	-	TRBV5-1	TGCGCCAGCAGCCCCGACCCCGGGACAGGGGGCTGGGGGACCTTC	CASSPDPGTGGWGTF
-	TRBJ2-3	few	TRBV6-1	TGTGCCAGCAGCCCCGGGACTTTTCACTCTAATACGCAGTATTTT	CASSPGTFHSNTQYF
-	TRBJ2-7	-	TRBV2	TGTGCCAGCAGTGAAAAGGGGATGGATCGTAAGTCCTACGAGCAGTACTTC	CASSEKGMDRKSYEQYF
TRBD1	TRBJ1-5	many	TRBV2	TGTGCCAGCAGTGTACAGGGGGCTATTCAGCCCCAGCATTTT	CASSVQGAIQPQHF
TRBD2	TRBJ2-1	-	TRBV6-5	TGTGCCAGCAGTTACTCGCAGGGACTAGTAAATGAGCAGTTCTTC	CASSYSQGLVNEQFF
-	TRBJ1-2	-	TRBV11-3	TGTGCCAGCCGGGGGTGGGCCCGGGGGGTTAACTATGGCTACACCTTC	CASRGWARGVNYGYTF
-	TRBJ1-4	-	TRBV28	TGTGCCAGCAGTTTTGGGGTGGGGGGGCAGGGTGAAAAACTGTTTTTT	CASSFGVGGQGEKLFF
TRBD1	TRBJ1-5	-	TRBV28	TGTGCCAGCAGTTTCCTAACAGGGGGCGGTCAGCCCCAGCATTTT	CASSFLTGGGQPQHF
-	TRBJ2-7	-	TRBV12-2	TGTGCAAGTCGCCCCGGGACTAGCGGGACGTACGAGCAGTACTTC	CASRPGTSGTYEQYF
TRBD2	TRBJ2-3	-	TRBV30	TGTGCCTGCACCGGAGCGGGAGGGGCAGATACGCAGTATTTT	CACTGAGGADTQYF
TRBD2	TRBJ2-7	-	TRBV4-3	TGCGCCAGCAGCCAAGGGGGGACTAGCGGGAGTCCCGTCCCCTACGAGCAGTACTTC	CASSQGGTSGSPVPYEQYF
TRBD1	TRBJ1-5	-	TRBV28	TGTGCCAGCAGCATGACAGGGTCGGGTCAGCCCCAGCATTTT	CASSMTGSGQPQHF
TRBD1	TRBJ1-2	few	TRBV30	TGTGCCTGGAGTGTAGGGGACAGTTATGGCTACACCTTC	CAWSVGDSYGYTF
TRBD2	TRBJ2-1	-	TRBV15	TGTGCCACCAGCAGCCGGGACTACTACAATGAGCAGTTCTTC	CATSSRDYYNEQFF
-	TRBJ2-7	-	TRBV7-9	TGTGCCAGCAGCTTAGCGGGACTCTCCTACGAGCAGTACTTC	CASSLAGLSYEQYF
TRBD2	TRBJ2-3	-	TRBV28	TGTGCCAGCAGACAAAGCGGGAGCCACACAGATACGCAGTATTTT	CASRQSGSHTDTQYF
TRBD2	TRBJ2-7	-	TRBV6-5	TGTGCCAGCAGTCCGGGACTAGCCACTCCCGAGCAGTACTTC	CASSPGLATPEQYF
-	TRBJ2-1	-	TRBV20-1	TGCAGTGCTCCACGAGGGCAGTTCTTC	CSAPRGQFF
-	TRBJ1-2	-	TRBV27	TGTGCCAGCAGTTTATCAGCTGGACAGCGAGTTGGCTACACCTTC	CASSLSAGQRVGYTF
TRBD1	TRBJ1-2	once	TRBV7-9	TGTGCCAGCAGACTGACAGGGGGCTTGGATGGCTACACCTTC	CASRLTGGLDGYTF
TRBD2	TRBJ2-1	-	TRBV10-3	TGTGCCATCAGTGTCATAGCGGGAGGGACTACCTACAATGAGCAGTTCTTC	CAISVIAGGTTYNEQFF
-	TRBJ2-5	-	TRBV6-1	TGTGCCAGCAGTGTGGTCAGAGGTAGCGCAGAGACCCAGTACTTC	CASSVVRGSAETQYF
TRBD1	TRBJ2-7	-	TRBV27	TGTGCCAGCAGCCTATCTCCGGACAGGGTAGGGTACGAGCAGTACTTC	CASSLSPDRVGYEQYF
-	TRBJ1-1	-	TRBV5-6	TGTGCCAGCAGGGGCGGGCCAGGCGAAGCTTTCTTT	CASRGGPGEAFF